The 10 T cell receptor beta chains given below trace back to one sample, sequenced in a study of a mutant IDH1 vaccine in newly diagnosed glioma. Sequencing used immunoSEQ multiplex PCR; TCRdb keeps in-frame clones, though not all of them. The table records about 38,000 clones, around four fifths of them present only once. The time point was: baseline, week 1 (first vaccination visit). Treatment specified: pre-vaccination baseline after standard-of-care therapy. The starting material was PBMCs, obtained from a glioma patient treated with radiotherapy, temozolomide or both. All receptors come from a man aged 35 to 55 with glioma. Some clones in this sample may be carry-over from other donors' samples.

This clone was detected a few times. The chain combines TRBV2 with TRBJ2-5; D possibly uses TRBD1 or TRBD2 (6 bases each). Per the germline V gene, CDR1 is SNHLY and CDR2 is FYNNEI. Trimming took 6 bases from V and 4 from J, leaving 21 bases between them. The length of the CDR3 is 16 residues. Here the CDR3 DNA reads TGTGCCAGCAGAGGAGGGGGTTTGTGGGGGGCAGAGACCCAGTACTTC. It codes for CASRGGGLWGAETQYF. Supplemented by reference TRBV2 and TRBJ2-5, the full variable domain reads EPEVTQTPSHQVTQMGQEVILRCVPISNHLYFYWYRQILGQKVEFLVSFYNNEISEKSEIFDDQFSVERPDGSNFTLKIRSTKLEDSAMYFCASRGGGLWGAETQYFGPGTRLLVL.

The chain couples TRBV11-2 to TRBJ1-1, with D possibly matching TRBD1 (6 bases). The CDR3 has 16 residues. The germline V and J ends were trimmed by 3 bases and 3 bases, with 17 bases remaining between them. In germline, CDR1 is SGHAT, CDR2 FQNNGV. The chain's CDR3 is CASSFGGGLGYTEAFF. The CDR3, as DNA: TGTGCCAGCAGCTTTGGAGGGGGGTTAGGGTACACTGAAGCTTTCTTT.

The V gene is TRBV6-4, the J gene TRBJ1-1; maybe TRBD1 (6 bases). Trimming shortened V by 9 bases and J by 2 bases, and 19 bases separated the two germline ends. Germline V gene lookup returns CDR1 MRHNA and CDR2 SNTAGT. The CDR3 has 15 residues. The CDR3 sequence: CARNTRGGQNTEAFF. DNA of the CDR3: TGTGCCAGGAATACCCGAGGGGGACAAAACACTGAAGCTTTCTTT.

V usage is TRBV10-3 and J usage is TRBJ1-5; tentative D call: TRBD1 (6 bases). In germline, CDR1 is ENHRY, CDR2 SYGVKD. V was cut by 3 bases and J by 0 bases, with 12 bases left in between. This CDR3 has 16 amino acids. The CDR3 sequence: CAISDYREISNQPQHF. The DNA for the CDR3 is TGTGCCATCAGTGACTACAGGGAGATTAGCAATCAGCCCCAGCATTTT.

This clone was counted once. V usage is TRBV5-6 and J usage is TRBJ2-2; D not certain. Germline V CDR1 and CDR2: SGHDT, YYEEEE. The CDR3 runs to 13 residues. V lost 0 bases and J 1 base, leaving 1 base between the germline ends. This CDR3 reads CASSLGNTGELFF. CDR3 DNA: TGTGCCAGCAGCTTGGGGAACACCGGGGAGCTGTTTTTT.

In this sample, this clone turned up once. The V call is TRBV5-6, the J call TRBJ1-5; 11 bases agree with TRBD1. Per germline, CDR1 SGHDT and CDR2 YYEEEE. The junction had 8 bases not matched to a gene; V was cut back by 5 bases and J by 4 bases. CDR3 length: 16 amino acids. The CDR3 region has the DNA TGTGCCAGCAGTTCGGACAGGGGGCGATTGAATCAGCCCCAGCATTTT. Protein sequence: CASSSDRGRLNQPQHF.

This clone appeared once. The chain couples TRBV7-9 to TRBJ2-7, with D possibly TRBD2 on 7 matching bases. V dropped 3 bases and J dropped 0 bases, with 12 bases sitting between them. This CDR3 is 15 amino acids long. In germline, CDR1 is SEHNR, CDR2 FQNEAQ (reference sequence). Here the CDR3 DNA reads TGTGCCAGCAGCTTCCTGGGAGGGGGCTCCTACGAGCAGTACTTC. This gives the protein CASSFLGGGSYEQYF.

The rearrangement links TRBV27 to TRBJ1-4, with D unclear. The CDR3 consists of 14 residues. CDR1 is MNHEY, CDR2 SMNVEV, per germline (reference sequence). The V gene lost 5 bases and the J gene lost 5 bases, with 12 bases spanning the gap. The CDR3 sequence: CASSEEGPNEKLFF. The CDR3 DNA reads TGTGCCAGCAGTGAAGAGGGCCCCAATGAAAAACTGTTTTTT.

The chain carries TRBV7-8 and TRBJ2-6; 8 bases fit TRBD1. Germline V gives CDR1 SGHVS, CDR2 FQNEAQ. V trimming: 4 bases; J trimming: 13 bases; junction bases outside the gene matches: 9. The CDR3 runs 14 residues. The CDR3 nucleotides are TGTGCCAGCAGCTCTCCCCAGGGGGCCTGGGTCCTGACTTTC. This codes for CASSSPQGAWVLTF.

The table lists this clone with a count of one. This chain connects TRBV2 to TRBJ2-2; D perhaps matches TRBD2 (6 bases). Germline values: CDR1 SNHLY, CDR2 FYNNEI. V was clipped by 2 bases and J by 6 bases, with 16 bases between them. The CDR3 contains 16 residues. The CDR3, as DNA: TGTGCCAGCAGTGAATTTAGGCTAGCGAGAGCCGGGGAGCTGTTTTTT. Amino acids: CASSEFRLARAGELFF.